This T cell receptor (beta chain) comes out of a study of CD8+ T cells in alopecia areata. Note on this clone: Its antigen is undetermined.

Treatment here: oral pan-JAK inhibitor, 5-10 mg twice daily. Isolated RNA was reverse transcribed into cDNA used as the sequencing template. Profiling relied on immunoSEQ multiplex PCR, and the TCRdb table lists in-frame clones only, not all of them. The sample lists approximately 210,000 clones; 50% to 60% were seen once. Study-level points and caveats: There were many expanded lesional clones persisting in scalp and blood during tofacitinib.

J was trimmed by 2 bases and V by 6 bases; bases with no gene match: 4. This CDR3 is 15 amino acids long. Germline V gene data show CDR1 as LGHNA and CDR2 as YNFKEQ. The chain employs TRBV4-2 and TRBJ2-5; 12 bases agree with TRBD2. This receptor was taken from a human donor with alopecia areata. Sequences were derived from CD4+ T cells sorted from blood, sampled at week 4, from a patient treated with tofacitinib. CDR3 DNA: TGTGCCAGCAGGAGACTAGCGGGGGATCAAGAGACCCAGTACTTC. Its protein is CASRRLAGDQETQYF.